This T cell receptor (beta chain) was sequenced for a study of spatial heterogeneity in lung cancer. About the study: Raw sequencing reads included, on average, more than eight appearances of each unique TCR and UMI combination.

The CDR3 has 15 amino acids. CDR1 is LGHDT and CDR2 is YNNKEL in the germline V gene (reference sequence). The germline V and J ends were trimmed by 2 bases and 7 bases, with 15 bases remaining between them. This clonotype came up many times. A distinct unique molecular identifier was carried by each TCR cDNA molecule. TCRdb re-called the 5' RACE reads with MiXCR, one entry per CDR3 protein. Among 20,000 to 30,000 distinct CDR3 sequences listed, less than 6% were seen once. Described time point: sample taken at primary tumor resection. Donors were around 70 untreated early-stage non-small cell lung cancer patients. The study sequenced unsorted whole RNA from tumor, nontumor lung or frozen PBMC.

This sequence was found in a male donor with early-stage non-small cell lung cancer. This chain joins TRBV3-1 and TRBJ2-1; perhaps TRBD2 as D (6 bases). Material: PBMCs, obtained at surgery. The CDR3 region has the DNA TGTGCCAGCAGCCAATTAGCGGTGGGGCGGAATGAGCAGTTCTTC. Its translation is CASSQLAVGRNEQFF.